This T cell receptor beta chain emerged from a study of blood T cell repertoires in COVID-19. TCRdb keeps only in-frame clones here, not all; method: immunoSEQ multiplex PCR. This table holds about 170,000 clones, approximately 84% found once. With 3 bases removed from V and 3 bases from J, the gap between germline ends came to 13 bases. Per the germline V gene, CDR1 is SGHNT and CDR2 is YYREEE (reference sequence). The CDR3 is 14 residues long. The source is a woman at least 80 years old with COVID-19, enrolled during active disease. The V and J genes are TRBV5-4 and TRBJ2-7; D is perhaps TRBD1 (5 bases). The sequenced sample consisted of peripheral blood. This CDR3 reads CASSSRKGDYEQYF. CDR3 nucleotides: TGTGCCAGCAGCTCTCGGAAAGGGGACTACGAGCAGTACTTC.